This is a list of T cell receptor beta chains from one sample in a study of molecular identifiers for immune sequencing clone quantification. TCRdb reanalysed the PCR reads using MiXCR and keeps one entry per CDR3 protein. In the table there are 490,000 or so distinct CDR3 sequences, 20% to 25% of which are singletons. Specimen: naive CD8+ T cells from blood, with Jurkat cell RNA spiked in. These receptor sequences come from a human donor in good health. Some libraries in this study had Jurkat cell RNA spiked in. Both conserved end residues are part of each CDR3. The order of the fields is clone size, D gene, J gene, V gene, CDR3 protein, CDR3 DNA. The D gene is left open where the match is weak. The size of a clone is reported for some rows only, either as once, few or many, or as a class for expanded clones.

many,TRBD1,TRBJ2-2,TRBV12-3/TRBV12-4,CASRETGLGGTGELFF,TGTGCCAGCAGGGAGACAGGGTTAGGTGGCACCGGGGAGCTGTTTTTT
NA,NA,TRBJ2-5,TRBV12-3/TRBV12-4,CASSFVQQETQYF,TGTGCCAGCAGTTTCGTACAGCAAGAGACCCAGTACTTC
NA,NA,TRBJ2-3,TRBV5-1,CASSLDRVPFADTQYF,TGCGCCAGCAGCTTGGACAGGGTTCCTTTTGCAGATACGCAGTATTTT
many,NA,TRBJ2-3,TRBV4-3,CASSQDKLSTDTQYF,TGCGCCAGCAGCCAAGATAAACTTTCCACAGATACGCAGTATTTT
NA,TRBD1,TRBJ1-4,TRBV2,CASSQIGTGVRWETNEKLFF,TGTGCCAGCAGTCAGATCGGGACAGGGGTTCGATGGGAAACTAATGAAAAACTGTTTTTT
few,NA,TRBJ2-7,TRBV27,CASSAGGHILLREQYF,TGTGCCAGCAGCGCCGGGGGACACATCCTTCTTCGGGAGCAGTACTTC
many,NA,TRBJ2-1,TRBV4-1,CASSPRRDYNEQFF,TGCGCCAGCAGCCCCCGGCGAGACTACAATGAGCAGTTCTTC
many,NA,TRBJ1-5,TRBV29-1,CSVVWGNQPQHF,TGCAGCGTTGTTTGGGGCAATCAGCCCCAGCATTTT
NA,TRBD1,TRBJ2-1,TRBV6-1,CASSGGQGYYNEQFF,TGTGCCAGCAGTGGTGGACAGGGATACTACAATGAGCAGTTCTTC
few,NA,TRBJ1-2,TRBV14,CASSQGKGGPVYGYTF,TGTGCCAGCAGCCAAGGGAAGGGGGGGCCGGTCTATGGCTACACCTTC
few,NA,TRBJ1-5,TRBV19,CASSEEGHQPQHF,TGTGCCAGTAGTGAGGAGGGCCATCAGCCCCAGCATTTT